Listed below are T cell receptor beta chains from one sample, sequenced in a study of blood T cells in healthy people across ages. Using its own MiXCR run on the 5' RACE reads, TCRdb lists one record per CDR3 protein. Among almost 550,000 distinct CDR3 sequences listed, less than 25% were seen once. This sample was shared with a second study, whose subject was T cells of mothers and their children.

The sequencing sample was made of blood. These receptors all come from a boy younger than 18 in good health. Each CDR3 is given with its conserved first and last residue. The D gene is left open where the match is weak. Rows give clone size only sometimes, using once, few, many, or a class for an expanded clone.

clone_size j_call d_call v_call cdr3_nt cdr3_aa
. TRBJ2-1 . TRBV28 TGTGCCAGCAGCACACTAGCTAATGAGCAGTTCTTC CASSTLANEQFF
. TRBJ2-1 . TRBV15 TGTGCCACCAGCAGCGACAGAGATCCGGAGCTTCGGTACAATGAGCAGTTCTTC CATSSDRDPELRYNEQFF
few TRBJ2-3 . TRBV21-1 TGTGCCAGCAGCAAAGTTCCAGGACGGAATACGCAGTATTTT CASSKVPGRNTQYF
few TRBJ2-3 . TRBV4-1 TGCGCCAGCAGCCCCGGGCAGTTTGGGGCACAAGATACGCAGTATTTT CASSPGQFGAQDTQYF
. TRBJ2-5 . TRBV7-3 TGTGCCAGCAGCTTACTCGGGATGGGGCGAGAGACCCAGTACTTC CASSLLGMGRETQYF
. TRBJ2-7 . TRBV6-2/TRBV6-3 TGTGCCAACAGTTCCGCCCGGGATAGGAACGAGCAGTACTTC CANSSARDRNEQYF
. TRBJ2-1 . TRBV30 TGTGCCTGGAACCCCGGGACCTCTCTCAATGAGCAGTTCTTC CAWNPGTSLNEQFF
. TRBJ2-5 . TRBV12-3/TRBV12-4 TGTGCCAGCAGGAACGGGCGGGCAGGCGAGACCCAGTACTTC CASRNGRAGETQYF
few TRBJ2-5 . TRBV18 TGTGCCAGCTCACAAAAGACAGCTACATACCAAGAGACCCAGTACTTC CASSQKTATYQETQYF
. TRBJ1-2 . TRBV20-1 TGCAGTGGGGGGGCAAGGGACTATGGCTACACCTTC CSGGARDYGYTF
few TRBJ2-3 . TRBV6-2/TRBV6-3 TGTGCCAGCAGTACGCCAGGTTACACAGATACGCAGTATTTT CASSTPGYTDTQYF
. TRBJ2-5 TRBD2 TRBV2 TGTGCCAGCAGTGGGGCTAGCGGCGAGACCCTGTACTTC CASSGASGETLYF
few TRBJ2-5 . TRBV7-9 TGTGCCGGGGGAAAGATCTCGTACCAAGAGACCCAGTACTTC CAGGKISYQETQYF
. TRBJ1-2 . TRBV12-5 TGTGCTAGTGGTTTGGAGGGCCCCGCGGTGAGCTATGGCTACACCTTC CASGLEGPAVSYGYTF
. TRBJ2-5 . TRBV6-6 TGTGCCAGCACCCCATCAACCTTACGGGAGGAGACCCAGTACTTC CASTPSTLREETQYF
few TRBJ1-5 . TRBV5-1 TGCGCCAGCAGCTTGAGCGGACTAGCGGGAGGGGCAGATACGCAGCATTTT CASSLSGLAGGADTQHF
. TRBJ2-7 TRBD2 TRBV25-1 TGTGCCAGCAGTGAATCTCTAGCGGGAGGGCCAGGGGAGCAGTACTTC CASSESLAGGPGEQYF
. TRBJ2-1 TRBD2 TRBV29-1 TGCAGCCAAAAGGGCTCCGAAACTAGCGTAGCCTACAATGAGCAGTTCTTC CSQKGSETSVAYNEQFF
few TRBJ2-1 TRBD2 TRBV10-3 TGTGCCATCAGTGAGGGAAGCGGGGGGGCCTACAATGAGCAGTTCTTC CAISEGSGGAYNEQFF
. TRBJ2-1 TRBD2 TRBV5-5 TGTGCCAGCAGCCTCGGACTAGCGGGAGGGCCCGATGAGCAGTTCTTC CASSLGLAGGPDEQFF
few TRBJ2-7 . TRBV20-1 TGCAGTGCTACCCCCGGGGGCATCAGCTACGAGCGGTACTTC CSATPGGISYERYF
. TRBJ2-5 TRBD2 TRBV4-1 TGCGCCGGCAGCCAAGAGCGGACTAGACGAGAGACCCAGTACTTC CAGSQERTRRETQYF
. TRBJ1-4 TRBD1 TRBV5-1 TGCGCCAGCAGCGTTGACAGGGCGCCGGTTGGGGAAAAACTGTTTTTT CASSVDRAPVGEKLFF
. TRBJ2-5 TRBD2 TRBV3-1 TGTGCCAGCAGCGAAAGCGGGACTAGTGCCTATATGGGGGAGACCCAGTACTTC CASSESGTSAYMGETQYF
. TRBJ1-6 . TRBV21-1 TGTGCCAGCAGCAAGGACGGCTTCTTAAGCTCCTATAATTCACCCCTCCACTTT CASSKDGFLSSYNSPLHF
few TRBJ1-6 . TRBV24-1 TGTGCCACCAGCGGTGGTGGGAATTCACCCCTCCACTTT CATSGGGNSPLHF
. TRBJ2-5 . TRBV20-1 TGCAGTGCCTGGGCACCAGGGACCCAAGAGACCCAGTACTTC CSAWAPGTQETQYF
. TRBJ2-1 . TRBV24-1 TGTGCCACCAGTTACCGAAATGAGCAGTTCTTC CATSYRNEQFF
many TRBJ2-5 . TRBV7-2 TGTGCCACCGAACCTGGTTGGATCAGGCAGGCAGAGACCCAGTACTTC CATEPGWIRQAETQYF
few TRBJ1-2 TRBD1 TRBV5-4 TGTGCCAGCAGCGTTAAATGGACAGGGGGCATCGACTATGGCTACACCTTC CASSVKWTGGIDYGYTF
. TRBJ1-2 TRBD1 TRBV29-1 TGCAGCGTTGAGGACAGGGAAGTATACTATGGCTACACCTTC CSVEDREVYYGYTF
many TRBJ2-1 . TRBV7-9 TGTGCCAGCAGCTTAGCGCACAATGAGCAGTTCTTC CASSLAHNEQFF
few TRBJ2-6 TRBD2 TRBV7-2 TGTGCCAGCAGCCCGAGGACTAGCGGGGTTGTCTCTGGGGCCAACGTCCTGACTTTC CASSPRTSGVVSGANVLTF
. TRBJ2-1 TRBD2 TRBV25-1 TGTGCCAGCAGTGATCCGGGACTAGCGGGAGAATCCTACAATGAGCAGTTCTTC CASSDPGLAGESYNEQFF
. TRBJ2-1 . TRBV20-1 TGCAGTGCTGGGGGACTGAACAATGAGCAGTTCTTC CSAGGLNNEQFF
few TRBJ2-3 TRBD2 TRBV9 TGTGCCAGCAGCGGCGGGACTAGCGGGATAGATACGCAGTATTTT CASSGGTSGIDTQYF
few TRBJ2-5 TRBD2 TRBV5-6 TGTGCCAGCAGCTTGGACAGTGGATGGGGACTAGCGGATTTACAAGAGACCCAGTACTTC CASSLDSGWGLADLQETQYF
. TRBJ1-2 TRBD1 TRBV20-1 TGCAGTGCTAGTTCGGACAGGGGGCTTTATAGGTATGGCTACACCTTC CSASSDRGLYRYGYTF
few TRBJ2-1 . TRBV6-5 TGTGCCAGCAGTTACCTAGCCGGGGGTCTTCGTGAGCAGTTCTTC CASSYLAGGLREQFF